Below, 22 T cell receptor beta chains from the same sample are listed, as sequenced in a study of T cells in Graves' hyperthyroidism and ophthalmopathy. The CDR3 regions of TCR beta were amplified from RNA transcripts. With the HTBI primer set, the TCR CDR3 went through a first round of RT-PCR. TCRdb re-derived calls from the multiplex PCR reads in MiXCR, one entry per CDR3 protein. This sample has hundreds of thousands of distinct CDR3 sequences, with 11% to 15% found just once. Sequenced input: blood. These receptors originate from a woman in her twenties or thirties with Graves' hyperthyroidism.

With regard to this clonotype: This could be a read error, since a much larger clone is one nucleotide away. The rearrangement uses TRBV29-1 and TRBJ2-7, with 12 nucleotides matching TRBD2. V lost 7 bases to trimming and J lost 5 bases; unmatched junction nucleotides: 6. The CDR3 runs to 13 residues. CDR1 is SQVTM and CDR2 is ANQGSEA in the germline V gene. CDR3 coding DNA: TGCAGCGCTAGCGGGAGGGCCAGGAACGAGCAGTACTTC. Amino acid sequence: CSASGRARNEQYF.

This clonotype has a count of ten or more. The chain joins TRBV28 to TRBJ1-6, with D possibly TRBD1 on 5 matching bases. Trimming cost V 5 bases and J 10 bases, with 9 bases left between them. Looked up from germline, CDR1 is MDHEN and CDR2 is SYDVKM. The CDR3 contains 12 residues. DNA of the CDR3: TGTGCCAGCAGTCCGGGGGGATCACCCCTCCACTTT. Translated, it gives CASSPGGSPLHF.

On this clonotype: This may come from a read error, since a much larger clone is one base off. The CDR3 bases are TGTGCCGGCAGTCTACAGGGCAATCAGCCCCAGCATTTT. Encoded protein: CAGSLQGNQPQHF. The chain joins TRBV12-3 or TRBV12-4 to TRBJ1-5; TRBD1 is a possible D gene (5 bases). The CDR3 runs to 13 residues.

This clonotype was observed many times. The chain joins TRBV7-6 to TRBJ2-5; D remains ambiguous. Germline V gene sequence: CDR1 SGHVS, CDR2 FNYEAQ. V lost 1 base and J 4 bases, leaving 13 bases between the germline ends. The CDR3 spans 15 residues. The CDR3 nucleotides are TGTGCCAGCAGCTTAGAGGTTTCTAGGCGAGAGACCCAGTACTTC. Encoded protein: CASSLEVSRRETQYF.

This clonotype was seen a few times. The V and J genes are TRBV10-1 and TRBJ1-1; D not resolved. Germline-derived CDR1 and CDR2 are WNHNN and SYGVQD (reference sequence). V lost 3 bases, J lost 4 bases, and 12 bases lay in between. This CDR3 has 14 residues. The CDR3 sequence is CASSDGPRGTEAFF. CDR3 coding DNA: TGCGCCAGCAGTGACGGTCCTCGAGGCACTGAAGCTTTCTTT.

The chain couples TRBV6-2 or TRBV6-3 to TRBJ2-1; perhaps TRBD2 as D (6 bases). V was pared by 4 bases and J by 0 bases, with 16 bases between. Germline CDR1 is MNHEY and CDR2 is SVGEGT. This CDR3 spans 17 amino acids. The DNA of the CDR3 is TGTGCCAGCAGTTCGCCTCGACTAGTCCACTCCTACAATGAGCAGTTCTTC. Protein product: CASSSPRLVHSYNEQFF.

The V gene is TRBV20-1, the J gene TRBJ2-2, with 8 bases fitting TRBD1. Germline CDR1 and CDR2: DFQATT and SNEGSKA (reference sequence). The CDR3 extends over 15 amino acids. V trimming: 5 bases; J trimming: 0 bases; junction bases outside the gene matches: 5. As DNA, the CDR3 is TGCAGTGCTCGGACAGGGACTTCGAACACCGGGGAGCTGTTTTTT. Its protein is CSARTGTSNTGELFF.

V and J are TRBV3-1 and TRBJ2-1; 13 nucleotides match TRBD2. The V gene's germline CDR1 is LGHDT and CDR2 YNNKEL (reference sequence). V lost 1 base and J lost 10; bases outside the gene matches: 7. The CDR3 length is 16 residues. In nucleotides, the CDR3 is TGTGCCAGCAGCCAAGGAACTAGCGGGAGGGCCGGGGAGCAGTTCTTC. Translation: CASSQGTSGRAGEQFF.

This rearrangement joins TRBV30 to TRBJ2-3; D call uncertain. The CDR3 is 11 residues long. Trimming pared 1 base from V and 4 bases from J, leaving 3 bases between. Germline CDR1 GTSNPN, CDR2 SVGIG (reference sequence). CDR3 residues: CAWSGADTQYF. The CDR3 DNA reads TGTGCCTGGAGTGGGGCAGATACGCAGTATTTT.

The sample holds many counts of this clonotype. The rearrangement links TRBV12-3 or TRBV12-4 to TRBJ2-1; the D gene is possibly TRBD2 (5 bases). The CDR3 is made up of 18 amino acids. The V gene lost 5 bases and the J gene lost 2 bases, with 22 bases spanning the gap. CDR3 in amino acids: CASSVVLGGPLTYNEQFF. The CDR3, as DNA: TGTGCCAGCAGTGTCGTCTTAGGAGGACCGCTCACCTACAATGAGCAGTTCTTC.

As regards this clonotype: A read error may produce the germline difference seen at one junction end. The CDR3 reads CSTRGGQGHNQPQHF. The DNA for the CDR3 is TGCAGTACTAGAGGGGGACAGGGGCACAATCAGCCCCAGCATTTT. The chain couples TRBV20-1 to TRBJ1-5, with TRBD1 identical over 10 bases. In germline, CDR1 is DFQATT, CDR2 SNEGSKA (reference sequence). CDR3 length: 15 amino acids.

This clonotype was seen only a few times. The V call is TRBV15, the J call TRBJ1-5; D not certain. The germline V gene encodes CDR1 LNHNV and CDR2 YYDKDF (reference sequence). Trimming left V 0 bases short and J 4 bases short, with 7 bases between. There are 14 residues in the CDR3. The CDR3, as DNA: TGTGCCACCAGCAGAGATGTCAAAAATCAGCCCCAGCATTTT. Protein product: CATSRDVKNQPQHF.

There are many counts of this clonotype. The chain is built from TRBV20-1 and TRBJ2-1, with 11 bases fitting TRBD2. V dropped 1 base and J dropped 0; count of bases not matched to a gene: 5. CDR1 and CDR2 from the germline V gene are DFQATT and SNEGSKA (reference sequence). The CDR3 runs to 17 residues. CDR3 bases: TGCAGTGCTAGAGCACTAGCGGGGGAGAGCTCCTACAATGAGCAGTTCTTC. Translating it yields CSARALAGESSYNEQFF.

This clonotype was observed a few times. CDR3 nucleotides: TGTGCCAGCAGCCGAGCGAAGGCCGGGGAAAAACTGTTTTTT. It translates to CASSRAKAGEKLFF. J is TRBJ1-4 and V is TRBV12-3 or TRBV12-4; D remains unclear. The CDR3 extends over 14 amino acids. Trimming took 6 bases from V and 8 from J, leaving 16 bases between them.

This clonotype was counted ten times or more. The chain recombines TRBV15 with TRBJ2-7; a weak D match, TRBD1 (5 bases). This CDR3 comprises 15 residues. The V gene lost 4 bases and the J gene lost 0 bases, with 13 bases spanning the gap. Per the germline V gene, CDR1 is LNHNV and CDR2 is YYDKDF (reference sequence). This CDR3 is CATSKRSDSSYEQYF. DNA of the CDR3: TGTGCCACCAGCAAACGTTCTGACAGCTCCTACGAGCAGTACTTC. Combining the CDR3 with reference TRBV15 and TRBJ2-7 gives the whole variable domain DAMVIQNPRYQVTQFGKPVTLSCSQTLNHNVMYWYQQKSSQAPKLLFHYYDKDFNNEADTPDNFQSRRPNTSFCFLDIRSPGLGDTAMYLCATSKRSDSSYEQYFGPGTRLTVT.

In this sample, this clonotype turned up a few times. The CDR3 DNA reads as TGTGCCAGCAGCCGTGGCCCCAAAGCTAACTATGGCTACACCTTC. It codes for CASSRGPKANYGYTF. V usage is TRBV11-2 and J usage is TRBJ1-2; D not resolved. The CDR3 totals 15 residues. The V end lost 5 bases, the J end lost 0 bases, and 13 bases lay between the germline ends. The V gene's germline CDR1 is SGHAT and CDR2 FQNNGV.

This clonotype has a count of ten or more. The chain has TRBV12-3 or TRBV12-4 and TRBJ1-1; D perhaps matches TRBD1 (5 bases). The CDR3 spans 11 residues. The germline V and J ends were trimmed by 4 bases and 6 bases, with 6 bases remaining between them. DNA of the CDR3: TGTGCCAGCAGTTGGGGGGCTGAAGCTTTCTTT. As protein: CASSWGAEAFF.

At least ten counts were recorded for this clonotype. The rearrangement uses TRBV3-1 and TRBJ2-7; D is unclear. V lost 4 bases to trimming and J lost 2 bases, with 12 bases between them. Germline assignment: CDR1 LGHDT and CDR2 YNNKEL (reference sequence). The CDR3 covers 14 residues. The CDR3 spells CASSPRRLAYEQYF. Here the CDR3 DNA reads TGTGCCAGCAGCCCAAGGAGACTCGCCTACGAGCAGTACTTC.

This clonotype was seen more than once but under ten times. This rearrangement joins TRBV18 to TRBJ2-5; D not resolved. The V and J ends lost 1 base and 5 bases respectively, with 8 bases between them. The germline CDR1 and CDR2 sequences are KGHSH and LQKENI. The CDR3 consists of 13 residues. DNA of the CDR3: TGTGCCAGCTCACCACAGGGTTTGGAGACCCAGTACTTC. Amino acids: CASSPQGLETQYF.

This clonotype was observed many times. The CDR3 sequence: CASSPTRGRGYEQYF. CDR3 nucleotide sequence: TGTGCCAGCAGCCCGACGCGGGGGAGGGGCTACGAGCAGTACTTC. This chain joins TRBV3-1 and TRBJ2-7; 7 bases are shared with TRBD2. Per the germline V gene, CDR1 is LGHDT and CDR2 is YNNKEL (reference sequence). Trimming cost V 4 bases and J 3 bases; bases outside gene matches: 9. The CDR3 extends over 15 amino acids.

This clonotype came up a few times. V is TRBV18 and J is TRBJ2-5, with a weak D call TRBD1 (6 bases). Per the germline V gene, CDR1 is KGHSH and CDR2 is LQKENI. V dropped 2 bases and J dropped 8 bases, with 15 bases sitting between them. The CDR3 has 14 residues. The CDR3 protein is CASSPGGLQTTQYF. In nucleotides, the CDR3 is TGTGCCAGCTCACCAGGGGGCCTTCAAACAACCCAGTACTTC.

This rearrangement joins TRBV30 to TRBJ2-2; 11 bases are shared with TRBD2. The CDR3 is 17 residues long. CDR1 is GTSNPN, CDR2 SVGIG, per germline (reference sequence). With 1 base clipped from V and 2 bases from J, the junction kept 6 bases outside the gene matches. The CDR3 reads CAWSEGTSGLNTGELFF. In DNA, the CDR3 is TGTGCCTGGAGTGAGGGGACTAGCGGACTAAACACCGGGGAGCTGTTTTTT. Supplemented by reference TRBV30 and TRBJ2-2, the full variable domain reads SQTIHQWPATLVQPVGSPLSLECTVEGTSNPNLYWYRQAAGRGLQLLFYSVGIGQISSEVPQNLSASRPQDRQFILSSKKLLLSDSGFYLCAWSEGTSGLNTGELFFGEGSRLTVL.